One and the same sample provided the 14 T cell receptor beta chains below, sequenced in a study of a mutant IDH1 vaccine in newly diagnosed glioma. Time point denoted: week 11, during vaccination. The vaccine gave 300 ug of a 20-mer mutant IDH1 peptide subcutaneously per dose. The method was immunoSEQ multiplex PCR; TCRdb's version includes in-frame clones alone and lacks a portion of them. The sample lists more than 20,000 clones; roughly 85% were seen once. For these receptors, no antigen is known. The specimen was PBMCs, collected from a glioma patient whose treatment included an IDH1 peptide vaccine. Receptor source: a man aged 35 to 55 with glioma.

This sequence joins TRBV18 and TRBJ2-2; D is unclear. Trimming stripped 0 bases from V and 4 bases from J, with 18 bases between. Germline V lookup: CDR1 KGHSH, CDR2 LQKENI. This CDR3 spans 18 amino acids. CDR3 nucleotides: TGTGCCAGCTCACCACCTCTCCGATCACAGCAAACCACCGGGGAGCTGTTTTTT. This translates into CASSPPLRSQQTTGELFF.

This clone was seen once. The V gene is TRBV5-4, the J gene TRBJ2-1; 10 nucleotides match TRBD1. The CDR3 extends over 15 amino acids. Per the germline V gene, CDR1 is SGHNT and CDR2 is YYREEE (reference sequence). Trimming took 5 bases from V and 6 from J; bases not matched to a gene: 8. The CDR3 DNA is TGTGCCAGCAGACCTGGACAGGGGGATCGCAATGAGCAGTTCTTC. This sequence encodes CASRPGQGDRNEQFF.

The genes are TRBV4-2 and TRBJ2-6; TRBD1 agrees at 9 bases. The CDR3 length is 18 residues. Per the germline V gene, CDR1 is LGHNA and CDR2 is YNFKEQ. Trimming at V came to 6 bases and at J to 4 bases, leaving 13 bases not matched to a gene. In DNA, the CDR3 is TGTGCCAGCAGGCGCTTATGGACAGGGGATGGAGGGGCCAACGTCCTGACTTTC. This sequence encodes CASRRLWTGDGGANVLTF.

The table lists this clone with a few counts. The V call is TRBV21-1, the J call TRBJ2-2. TRBV21-1 is classified as a pseudogene. This CDR3 contains 14 residues. This CDR3 reads CASSLRGDTGELFF. The CDR3 DNA reads TGTGCCAGCAGCTTACGAGGGGATACCGGGGAGCTGTTTTTT.

This clone has just a few counts. The V gene is TRBV27, the J gene TRBJ1-1; TRBD1 agrees at 8 bases. This CDR3 comprises 12 residues. Germline lookup yields CDR1 MNHEY and CDR2 SMNVEV (reference sequence). Losses at the gene ends were 5 bases for V and 8 bases for J; bases not matched to a gene: 4. The CDR3 DNA reads TGTGCCAGCAGTCCCCGGACAGGGGAAGCTTTCTTT. It is translated as CASSPRTGEAFF.

The chain combines TRBV6-4 with TRBJ1-6; a possible D gene is TRBD1 (5 bases). Trimming shortened V by 6 bases and J by 7 bases, and 16 bases separated the two germline ends. The CDR3 runs 15 residues. Germline values: CDR1 MRHNA, CDR2 SNTAGT. The CDR3 DNA sequence: TGTGCCAGCAGAACCCGGGACGGATACAATTCACCCCTCCACTTT. It yields the protein CASRTRDGYNSPLHF.

The rearrangement joins TRBV23-1 to TRBJ1-2, with a tentative D call TRBD1 (6 bases). TRBV23-1 is treated as an ORF (open reading frame) with a function not yet certain. V was pared by 0 bases and J by 3 bases, with 23 bases between. The CDR3 has 19 amino acids. The CDR3 DNA follows: TGCGCCAGCAGTCAATCTTCGGGGGCATCGATGGAAGGGGACTATGGCTACACCTTC. The encoded protein is CASSQSSGASMEGDYGYTF.

The chain employs TRBV19 and TRBJ1-2; possibly TRBD1 for D (5 bases). This CDR3 contains 13 residues. The V end lost 5 bases, the J end lost 4 bases, and 11 bases lay between the germline ends. CDR1 and CDR2 from the germline V gene are LNHDA and SQIVND (reference sequence). The CDR3 spells CASSGGAFYGYTF. CDR3 DNA: TGTGCCAGTAGTGGGGGAGCTTTCTATGGCTACACCTTC. The full variable domain, rest sourced from reference TRBV19 and TRBJ1-2, is DGGITQSPKYLFRKEGQNVTLSCEQNLNHDAMYWYRQDPGQGLRLIYYSQIVNDFQKGDIAEGYSVSREKKESFPLTVTSAQKNPTAFYLCASSGGAFYGYTFGSGTRLTVV.

Turning to this clone: Mismatch with germline at one junction end may stem from a read error. The chain combines TRBV4-1 with TRBJ2-1, with D perhaps TRBD2 (7 bases). The V gene's germline CDR1 is MGHRA and CDR2 YSYEKL. This CDR3 contains 14 residues. Here the CDR3 reads CASSQGGGSGNRIF. CDR3 in DNA: TGCGCCAGCAGCCAAGGAGGGGGAAGCGGGAATAGGATCTTC.

V is TRBV19 and J is TRBJ1-5, with unresolved D. Germline CDR1 is LNHDA and CDR2 is SQIVND (reference sequence). The CDR3 consists of 17 residues. V was shortened by 9 bases and J by 8 bases, with 29 bases between the two germline ends. CDR3 sequence reads: CASKVRGTSLRTEPQHF. The CDR3 coding sequence is TGTGCCAGCAAAGTCAGAGGAACATCACTTCGGACGGAGCCCCAGCATTTT.

The rearrangement joins TRBV6-1 to TRBJ2-5; D not certain. V was shortened by 2 bases and J by 12 bases, with 16 bases between the two germline ends. The CDR3 has 13 residues. Germline-derived CDR1 and CDR2 are MNHNS and SASEGT. CDR3 DNA: TGTGCCAGCAGTGAATCAGGCCCGGGTTTGAAGTACTTC. Its translation: CASSESGPGLKYF.

The chain joins TRBV25-1 to TRBJ1-2; D call uncertain. V shed 5 bases and J shed 8 bases, with 12 bases lying between them. CDR3 length equals 12 residues. Germline V gene sequence: CDR1 MGHDK, CDR2 SYGVNS. The CDR3 DNA reads TGTGCCAGCAGTTTTAAAGTGGGAGGCTACACCTTC. This gives the protein CASSFKVGGYTF.

The chain is built from TRBV6-1 and TRBJ1-1; D possibly corresponds to TRBD1 (6 bases). V was pared by 6 bases and J by 4 bases, with 12 bases between. CDR1 and CDR2 from the germline V gene are MNHNS and SASEGT. The CDR3 sequence is 13 residues long. This CDR3 reads CASRRGGSTEAFF. In DNA, the CDR3 is TGTGCCAGCAGGAGAGGGGGGAGCACTGAAGCTTTCTTT.

This chain links TRBV29-1 with TRBJ2-3; TRBD2 matches 8 bases. CDR3 size: 14 residues. CDR1 and CDR2 (germline): SQVTM, ANQGSEA. Trimming took 6 bases from V and 0 from J; bases not matched to a gene: 5. Here the CDR3 reads CSVRTSGSTDTQYF. The DNA of the CDR3 is TGCAGCGTCCGCACTAGCGGTAGCACAGATACGCAGTATTTT.